One T cell receptor (beta chain) is described in this entry. Some clones are missing from TCRdb's copy, which holds only in-frame ones; the method was immunoSEQ multiplex PCR. The sample includes some 200,000 clones, around nine tenths of them seen just once. These data belong to a study of blood T cell repertoires in COVID-19. Overall study context: Material from acute and convalescent COVID-19 was sourced from the United States, Italy and Spain. PBMCs, B-cell-depleted T cells, or T cells were the source of the cDNA or gDNA that made up the material.

Germline V gene lookup returns CDR1 MNHEY and CDR2 SVGAGI. The V gene lost 6 bases and the J gene lost 7 bases, with 16 bases spanning the gap. The CDR3 covers 15 residues. Sequencing was performed on peripheral blood. This chain links TRBV6-5 with TRBJ1-6; no firm D call. The clonotype was recovered from a man aged 55-75 years with active or convalescent COVID-19. The CDR3 nucleotides are TGTGCCAGCAGACCCTGGCGGGAGGACAATTCACCCCTCCACTTT. Residues: CASRPWREDNSPLHF.